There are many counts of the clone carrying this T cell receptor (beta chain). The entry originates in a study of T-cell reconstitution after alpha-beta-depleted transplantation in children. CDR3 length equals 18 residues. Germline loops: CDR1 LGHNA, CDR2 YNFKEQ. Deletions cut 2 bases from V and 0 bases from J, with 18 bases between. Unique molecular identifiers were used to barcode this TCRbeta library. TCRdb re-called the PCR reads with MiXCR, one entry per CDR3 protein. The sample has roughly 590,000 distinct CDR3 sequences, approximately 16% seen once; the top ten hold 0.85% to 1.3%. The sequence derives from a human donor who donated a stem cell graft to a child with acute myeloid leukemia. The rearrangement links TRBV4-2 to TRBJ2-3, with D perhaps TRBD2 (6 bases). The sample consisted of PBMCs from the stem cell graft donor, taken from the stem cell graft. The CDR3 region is CASSQLGTGGPSTDTQYF. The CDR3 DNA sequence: TGTGCCAGCAGCCAATTGGGAACCGGGGGACCCAGCACAGATACGCAGTATTTT.